The entry below gives a single TCR beta chain sequence along with its context. The antigen it recognizes is unknown. No base quality information exists; no much larger clone differs at one position. These data come from a study of technical replicates of blood from a handful of donors (dated by TCRdb to about 2017). Reading from cysteine to phenylalanine, the CDR3 counts 15 amino acids. The entry retains the CDR3 DNA only, 45 bases that are in frame from base 1. The germline V gene encodes CDR1 SGHRS and CDR2 YFSETQ. Cut back by 2 bases and 5 bases, the V and J ends lie 16 bases apart. Library preparation used the immunoSEQ multiplex PCR assay. This immuneACCESS table, as held by TCRdb, lists in-frame sequences with V and J called but not all clones. Of the missing ones, under half trace to an unresolved V gene in checked studies; the others have no known cause. The sample data list under 70,000 clones, and about 90% of these were observed just once. 0.38% of the sample lies in the top ten.

The chain links TRBV5-1 with TRBJ2-5; TRBD1 could be the D gene, as 6 bases match. This receptor was obtained from a human donor in good health. Sequenced input: T cells isolated from PBMCs. The sequenced DNA: TGCGCCAGCAGCTTCCAGACAGGCGAGACGGAGACCCAGTACTTC. This translates into CASSFQTGETETQYF.